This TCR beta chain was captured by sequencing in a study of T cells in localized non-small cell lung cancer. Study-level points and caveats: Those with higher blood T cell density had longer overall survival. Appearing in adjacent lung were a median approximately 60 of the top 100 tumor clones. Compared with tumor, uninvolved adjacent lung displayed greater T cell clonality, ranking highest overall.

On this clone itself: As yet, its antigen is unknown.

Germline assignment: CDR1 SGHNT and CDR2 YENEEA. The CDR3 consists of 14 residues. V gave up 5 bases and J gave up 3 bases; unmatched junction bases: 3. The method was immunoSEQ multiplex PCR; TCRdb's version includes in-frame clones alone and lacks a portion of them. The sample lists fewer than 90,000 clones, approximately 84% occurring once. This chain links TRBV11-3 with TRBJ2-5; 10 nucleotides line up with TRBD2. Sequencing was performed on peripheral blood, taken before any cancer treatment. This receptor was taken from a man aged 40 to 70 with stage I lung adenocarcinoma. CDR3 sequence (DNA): TGTGCCAGCAGCCCCGGACTAGCGGAAGAGACCCAGTACTTC. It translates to CASSPGLAEETQYF.